Listed here are 17 T cell receptor beta chains from one sample, sequenced in a study of T cells in Graves' hyperthyroidism and ophthalmopathy (dated by TCRdb to the late 2010s). Receptors were amplified or captured by multiplex PCR. TCRdb lists the instrument as Illumina HiSeq 2000. Amplification of TCR beta CDR3 regions was carried out from RNA transcripts. For the first round of RT-PCR on the TCR CDR3, the HTBI primer set was used together with the Qiagen OneStep RT-PCR kit. The public reads were run again by TCRdb, first through fastp at Q25 and then through MiXCR, and only productive beta chains were kept. Each CDR3 protein appears once, grouped with its most common genes and DNA. This sample gives about 640,000 distinct CDR3 sequences in total; less than 25% of them show up just once. Under 35% of the sample lies in the top ten. The sequencing sample was made of blood. Every receptor here comes from a man younger than 40 with Graves' ophthalmopathy.

Only a few counts were recorded for this clonotype. The CDR3 reads CASSFPGSTSYEQYF. In DNA form, the CDR3 reads TGTGCCAGCAGTTTTCCAGGATCCACCTCCTACGAGCAGTACTTC. The chain couples TRBV28 to TRBJ2-7; D ambiguous. Trimming took off 3 bases at V and 0 bases at J, with 12 bases between the two ends. The germline V gene encodes CDR1 MDHEN and CDR2 SYDVKM. The CDR3 runs 15 residues.

This clonotype was recorded a few times. The V gene is TRBV28, the J gene TRBJ2-3; tentatively, D is TRBD1 (5 bases). CDR3 size: 18 residues. Per the germline V gene, CDR1 is MDHEN and CDR2 is SYDVKM. The V gene lost 6 bases and the J gene lost 0 bases, with 22 bases spanning the gap. The CDR3 reads CASRYPGWGSTSTDTQYF. CDR3 nucleotide sequence: TGTGCCAGCAGATATCCCGGGTGGGGCAGCACTAGCACAGATACGCAGTATTTT.

This clonotype was detected only a few times. The chain uses TRBV20-1 and TRBJ2-1, with 8 bases identical to TRBD2. The CDR3 runs 14 residues. The V gene's germline CDR1 is DFQATT and CDR2 SNEGSKA (reference sequence). V dropped 4 bases and J dropped 5; count of bases not matched to a gene: 7. CDR3 nucleotide sequence: TGCAGTGCTACAGCGGGAGTAGTCCACAATGAGCAGTTCTTC. Translating it yields CSATAGVVHNEQFF.

The V gene is TRBV7-8, the J gene TRBJ2-1, with TRBD2 matching over 8 bases. The CDR3 sequence is 16 residues long. Germline V CDR1 and CDR2: SGHVS, FQNEAQ. Trimming took 5 bases from V and 5 from J; bases not matched to a gene: 11. CDR3: CASSPGGGRSNNEQFF. In DNA, the CDR3 is TGTGCCAGCAGCCCCGGGGGCGGGAGGAGTAACAATGAGCAGTTCTTC.

This clonotype was recorded a few times. The V and J genes are TRBV20-1 and TRBJ2-5; D is perhaps TRBD2 (5 bases). The CDR3 loop spans 13 amino acids. V lost 5 bases and J lost 1, with 11 bases in between. The V gene's germline CDR1 is DFQATT and CDR2 SNEGSKA (reference sequence). The CDR3 DNA sequence: TGCAGTGCTCCACGGACTTTCCAAGAGACCCAGTACTTC. It yields the protein CSAPRTFQETQYF.

This clonotype turned up a few times. CDR3: CATSEAAGDSGYEQFF. The CDR3, as DNA: TGTGCCACCAGTGAGGCGGCGGGAGACTCGGGGTATGAGCAGTTCTTC. V usage is TRBV24-1 and J usage is TRBJ2-1, with TRBD2 matching over 7 bases. In germline, CDR1 is KGHDR, CDR2 SFDVKD. The CDR3 runs to 16 residues. With V trimmed by 4 bases and J by 8 bases, 13 bases remained unmatched.

This clonotype occurred a few times. The chain uses TRBV24-1 and TRBJ1-2; D is unclear. Germline CDR1 and CDR2: KGHDR and SFDVKD. V shed 1 base and J shed 8 bases, with 13 bases lying between them. The CDR3 extends over 14 amino acids. This chain's CDR3 is CATSDFGEKSGYTF. The CDR3 DNA follows: TGTGCCACCAGTGATTTCGGGGAGAAGAGCGGCTACACCTTC.

This chain uses TRBV15 with TRBJ1-5; D remains unclear. This CDR3 has 15 amino acids. CDR1 LNHNV and CDR2 YYDKDF come from the germline V gene (reference sequence). The germline V and J ends were trimmed by 0 bases and 6 bases, with 12 bases remaining between them. The CDR3 DNA is TGTGCCACCAGCAGAGAGCGGCGGTACAGTCAGCCCCAGCATTTT. This sequence encodes CATSRERRYSQPQHF.

This clonotype has at least ten counts. V gene TRBV7-2 combines with J gene TRBJ2-5; D possibly corresponds to TRBD2 (8 bases). Trimming took 3 bases from V and 4 from J, leaving 15 bases between them. The CDR3 length is 15 residues. Germline V gives CDR1 SGHTA, CDR2 FQGNSA. For the CDR3, the DNA is TGTGCCAGCAGCTTTAGCGGGACAGCCCTAGAGACCCAGTACTTC. It specifies CASSFSGTALETQYF.

This clonotype was detected ten times or more. The V gene is TRBV2, the J gene TRBJ2-1; 9 bases line up with TRBD2. Trimming cost V 9 bases and J 3 bases; bases outside gene matches: 9. Germline V gene lookup returns CDR1 SNHLY and CDR2 FYNNEI. The CDR3 totals 15 residues. CDR3: CASLPGTSSYNEQFF. CDR3 nucleotides: TGTGCCAGTCTCCCGGGGACTAGCAGCTACAATGAGCAGTTCTTC.

The rearrangement links TRBV7-9 to TRBJ2-2; 12 nucleotides match TRBD2. The CDR3 extends over 16 amino acids. Germline V gene sequence: CDR1 SEHNR, CDR2 FQNEAQ (reference sequence). V lost 6 bases to trimming and J lost 4 bases; unmatched junction nucleotides: 6. The chain's CDR3 is CASSSWTSGATGELFF. In nucleotides, the CDR3 is TGTGCCAGCAGTTCCTGGACTAGCGGGGCCACCGGGGAGCTGTTTTTT.

CDR3 region: CASSPSGQGSHEQYF. The CDR3, as DNA: TGTGCCAGCTCACCTTCGGGACAGGGCAGCCACGAGCAGTACTTC. J is TRBJ2-7 and V is TRBV18; TRBD1 agrees at 9 bases. The CDR3 consists of 15 residues. Germline V CDR1 and CDR2: KGHSH, LQKENI. The junction had 8 bases not matched to a gene; V was cut back by 3 bases and J by 5 bases.

This clonotype was counted between two and nine times. One end of the junction is discordant with germline, which a read error may explain. This chain connects TRBV20-1 to TRBJ2-1, with 11 nucleotides matching TRBD2. CDR1 is DFQATT and CDR2 is SNEGSKA in the germline V gene (reference sequence). The CDR3 has 15 residues. The DNA for the CDR3 is TGCAGTCCTAGGGTACTAGCGGGAGTGAACAATGAGCAGTTCTTC. This translates into CSPRVLAGVNNEQFF.

The table lists this clonotype with a few counts. V is TRBV6-1 and J is TRBJ2-7; D possibly matches TRBD1 or TRBD2 (5 bases each). The CDR3 loop spans 14 amino acids. Trimming shortened V by 7 bases and J by 0 bases, and 13 bases separated the two germline ends. CDR1 and CDR2 (germline): MNHNS, SASEGT. The CDR3 nucleotides read TGTGCCAGCAAATACAGGAGGAGCTCCTACGAGCAGTACTTC. This encodes CASKYRRSSYEQYF.

This chain joins TRBV5-1 and TRBJ1-5, with D tentatively TRBD1 (6 bases). Germline V CDR1 and CDR2: SGHRS, YFSETQ. This CDR3 has 15 residues. V gave up 0 bases and J gave up 3 bases, with 10 bases separating them. The CDR3 DNA reads TGCGCCAGCAGCTTGGACGGGACACTCAATCAGCCCCAGCATTTT. It yields the protein CASSLDGTLNQPQHF.

A remark on this clonotype: With a much larger clone just one base away, this may be a read error. This chain connects TRBV27 to TRBJ2-7; 11 nucleotides align to TRBD1. The CDR3 has 15 amino acids. Looked up from germline, CDR1 is MNHEY and CDR2 is SMNVEV (reference sequence). CDR3 coding DNA: TGTACCAGCAGTCTGGACAGGGGGCGCAGGTACGAGCAGTACTTC. It is translated as CTSSLDRGRRYEQYF.

The chain uses TRBV4-1 and TRBJ2-3, with D perhaps TRBD2 (6 bases). The germline V gene has CDR1 MGHRA and CDR2 YSYEKL. Deletions cut 1 base from V and 5 bases from J, with 13 bases between. This CDR3 contains 15 residues. In DNA, the CDR3 is TGCGCCAGCAGCCAAGCAGGAGGGCCGATAGATACGCAGTATTTT. This translates into CASSQAGGPIDTQYF.